The TCR beta chain described here comes from a study of cytomegalovirus exposure and HLA in healthy donors. Study at large: A prior study identified 90 million to 120 million unique TCR beta sequences from some 200 million T cells. Overall study findings and caveats: In a later analysis, HLA-associated beta chains showed higher expansion and lower generation probabilities than comparable chains. In a later analysis, productive TCRs from donors in an Asian-associated ancestry cluster reportedly carried fewer N-insertions than the cohort mean.

PCR used 60 Vbeta primers and 13 Jbeta primers. Using immunoSEQ multiplex PCR, the repertoire was profiled, and TCRdb retains in-frame clones only, with some absent. The table shows 100,000 or so clones, with 75% to 85% occurring only once. In the case of this clone: No antigen is known for it.

The specimen sequenced was PBMCs. The receptor was isolated from a woman aged 18-29 years in good health and CMV-seronegative.

The CDR3 nucleotides are TGCGCCAGCAGCAACGGACTAGCGGCGAGGAGGGGGGAGACCCAGTACTTC. Translation gives CASSNGLAARRGETQYF. The chain uses TRBV5-1 and TRBJ2-5, with 10 bases matching TRBD2. The CDR3 length is 17 residues. Germline-derived CDR1 and CDR2 are SGHRS and YFSETQ. V shed 4 bases, J shed 5 bases, and the junction held 14 bases outside the gene matches.